These T cell receptor beta chains were read from a single sample in a study of blood T cell repertoires in COVID-19. This table comes from immunoSEQ multiplex PCR, and its TCRdb copy is limited to in-frame clones, with some not included. The sample gives roughly 200,000 clones, approximately 80% of which show up once; roughly 14% is in the top ten. Sequencing was carried out using peripheral blood. These receptors were collected from a man between 45 and 60 years old who had recovered from COVID-19. Each CDR3 is given with its conserved first and last residue. A D gene is named only where the DNA matches it firmly. Size values are once, few and many counts, or a class for expanded clones, and some rows have none.

TRBD1 13 once TRBJ1-1 TRBV19 TGTGCCACCCGGGACAGGGGTCACACTGAAGCTTTCTTT CATRDRGHTEAFF
TRBD1 16 - TRBJ2-3 TRBV27 TGTGCCAGCAGTTTCTACCGGGACAGGGTCCGAGATACGCAGTATTTT CASSFYRDRVRDTQYF
- 10 - TRBJ1-2 TRBV6-5 TGTGCCAGCGAGGAAGATGGCTACACCTTC CASEEDGYTF
- 15 - TRBJ1-5 TRBV6-2/TRBV6-3 TGTGCCAGCAGTTATCAGGGAAGGGGCAATCAGCCCCAGCATTTT CASSYQGRGNQPQHF
TRBD2 15 - TRBJ2-3 TRBV7-8 TGTGCCAGCAGCACAAGCGGGAGAAGCACAGATACGCAGTATTTT CASSTSGRSTDTQYF
- 14 - TRBJ2-5 TRBV28 TGTGCCAGCAGTTTAAGCCAGAGGTCGGAGACCCAGTACTTC CASSLSQRSETQYF
- 16 - TRBJ2-7 TRBV7-2 TGTGCCAGCAGCTCGGGGTGGCTAGGGGGGGCCTACGAGCAGTACTTC CASSSGWLGGAYEQYF
TRBD2 17 - TRBJ2-7 TRBV5-4 TGTGCCAGCAGCTCCCAGATTGGGGCTAGCGGGAGCTACGAGCAGTACTTC CASSSQIGASGSYEQYF
- 15 - TRBJ2-7 TRBV4-3 TGCGCCAGCAGCCAAGGGGTTAGCGGTTCCTACGAGCAGTACTTC CASSQGVSGSYEQYF
TRBD1 12 - TRBJ2-7 TRBV2 TGTGCCAGCAGTGTTACAGGGGGACGGCAGTACTTC CASSVTGGRQYF
TRBD1 15 few TRBJ2-7 TRBV27 TGTGCCAGCAGTCCTGGGACAGGGGGAAAAAACGAGCAGTACTTC CASSPGTGGKNEQYF
TRBD1 14 - TRBJ1-2 TRBV15 TGTGCCACCAGCAGGGACAGGGGGGACTATGGCTACACCTTC CATSRDRGDYGYTF
- 14 - TRBJ1-1 TRBV19 TGTGCCAGTACCCAGTGGGGGGGTTGGACTGAAGCTTTCTTT CASTQWGGWTEAFF
TRBD1 18 - TRBJ2-6 TRBV5-5 TGTGCCAGCAGCTTCAGGGACAGGGTAGTCTCTGGGGCCAACGTCCTGACTTTC CASSFRDRVVSGANVLTF
- 17 few TRBJ1-5 TRBV19 TGTGCCAGTAGTATCAGGGATTCAAGGTCGAGCAATCAGCCCCAGCATTTT CASSIRDSRSSNQPQHF
TRBD2 14 - TRBJ2-7 TRBV10-3 TGTGCCATAGGGTCCGATAGCGGGAGCAATGAGCAGTACTTC CAIGSDSGSNEQYF
- 14 once TRBJ2-5 TRBV30 TGTGCCTGGGAGGGGCCTACACGGGGGGAGACCCAGTACTTC CAWEGPTRGETQYF
TRBD2 15 - TRBJ2-7 TRBV6-5 TGTGCCAGCAGTTACGCAGCGGGACTTACCTACGAGCAGTACTTC CASSYAAGLTYEQYF
TRBD1 14 - TRBJ2-7 TRBV9 TGTGCCAGCAGCGTAGTCCCGACAGGGTCCGAGCAGTACTTC CASSVVPTGSEQYF
- 14 - TRBJ2-3 TRBV7-8 TGTGCCAGCAACTTTAATTGGGCAGCAGATACGCAGTATTTT CASNFNWAADTQYF
TRBD2 16 - TRBJ2-7 TRBV6-2/TRBV6-3 TGTGCCAGCAGTTACTCGGTTTCATGGGGAGGGGACGAGCAGTACTTC CASSYSVSWGGDEQYF
- 15 few TRBJ1-4 TRBV5-1 TGCGCCAGCAGCATAAGCGGGGCCTCTAATGAAAAACTGTTTTTT CASSISGASNEKLFF
TRBD2 15 - TRBJ2-1 TRBV7-2 TGTGCCAGCAGCTTATGGGGGGGAGGGTACAATGAGCAGTTCTTC CASSLWGGGYNEQFF
- 13 few TRBJ1-2 TRBV7-9 TGTGCCAGCAGCTTAGGTGGCCAGAATGGCTACACCTTC CASSLGGQNGYTF
- 18 medium-sized TRBJ1-1 TRBV20-1 TGCAGTGCTAGTAAGTATAGGCAGGGGTCGTACATGAACACTGAAGCTTTCTTT CSASKYRQGSYMNTEAFF
- 13 - TRBJ2-7 TRBV5-1 TGCGCCAGCAGCCCGGGAGTATCCTACGAGCAGTACTTC CASSPGVSYEQYF
TRBD1 15 - TRBJ1-4 TRBV11-2 TGTGCCAGCAGCGACCGGGACAGGGGGAAAGAAAAACTGTTTTTT CASSDRDRGKEKLFF
- 15 once TRBJ2-7 TRBV6-5 TGTGCCAGCAACCTTTCCCCAGCGTTCTACGGGGAGCAGTACTTC CASNLSPAFYGEQYF
TRBD2 16 once TRBJ2-3 TRBV7-2 TGTGCCAGCAGCTTAGCTAGCGGGGTGCTCACAGATACGCAGTATTTT CASSLASGVLTDTQYF